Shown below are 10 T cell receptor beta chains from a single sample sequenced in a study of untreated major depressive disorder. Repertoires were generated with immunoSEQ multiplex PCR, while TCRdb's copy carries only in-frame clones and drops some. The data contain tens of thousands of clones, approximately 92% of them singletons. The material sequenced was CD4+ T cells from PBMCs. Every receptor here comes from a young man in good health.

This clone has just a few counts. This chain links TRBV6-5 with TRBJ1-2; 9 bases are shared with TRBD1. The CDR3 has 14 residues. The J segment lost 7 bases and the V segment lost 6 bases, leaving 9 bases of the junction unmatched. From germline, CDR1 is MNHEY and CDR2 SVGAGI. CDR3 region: CASRLSGQGSGYTF. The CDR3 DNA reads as TGTGCCAGCAGACTATCGGGACAGGGTAGTGGCTACACCTTC.

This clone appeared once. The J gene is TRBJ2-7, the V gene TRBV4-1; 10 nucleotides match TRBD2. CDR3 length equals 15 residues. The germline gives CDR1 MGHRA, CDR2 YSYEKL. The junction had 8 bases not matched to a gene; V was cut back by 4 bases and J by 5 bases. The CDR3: CASSPGGLAGDEQYF. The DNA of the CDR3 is TGCGCCAGCAGCCCCGGGGGGCTAGCGGGAGACGAGCAGTACTTC.

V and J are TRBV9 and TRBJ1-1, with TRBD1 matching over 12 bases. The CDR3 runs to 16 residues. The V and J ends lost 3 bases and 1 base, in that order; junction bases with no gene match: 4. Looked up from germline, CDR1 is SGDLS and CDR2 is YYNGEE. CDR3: CASSARDRGPNTEAFF. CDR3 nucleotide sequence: TGTGCCAGCAGCGCCCGGGACAGGGGGCCGAACACTGAAGCTTTCTTT.

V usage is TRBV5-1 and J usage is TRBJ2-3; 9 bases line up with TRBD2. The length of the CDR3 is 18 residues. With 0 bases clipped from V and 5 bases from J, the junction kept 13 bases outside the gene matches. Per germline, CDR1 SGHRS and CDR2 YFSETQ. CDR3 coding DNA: TGCGCCAGCAGCTTGGTGACTAGCGGAGCCCGAACGGGAGATACGCAGTATTTT. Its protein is CASSLVTSGARTGDTQYF.

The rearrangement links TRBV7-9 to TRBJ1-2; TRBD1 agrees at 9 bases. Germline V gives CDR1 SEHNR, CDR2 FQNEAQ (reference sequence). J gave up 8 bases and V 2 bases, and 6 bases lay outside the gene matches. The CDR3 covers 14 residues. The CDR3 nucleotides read TGTGCCAGCAGCTTACCAACAGGGGGCAAGGGCTACACCTTC. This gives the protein CASSLPTGGKGYTF. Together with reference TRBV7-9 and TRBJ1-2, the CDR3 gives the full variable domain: DTGVSQNPRHKITKRGQNVTFRCDPISEHNRLYWYRQTLGQGPEFLTYFQNEAQLEKSRLLSDRFSAERPKGSFSTLEIQRTEQGDSAMYLCASSLPTGGKGYTFGSGTRLTVV.

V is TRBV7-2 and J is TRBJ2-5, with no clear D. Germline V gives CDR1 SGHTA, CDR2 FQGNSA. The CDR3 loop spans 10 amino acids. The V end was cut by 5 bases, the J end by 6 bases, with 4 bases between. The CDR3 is CASSAKTQYF. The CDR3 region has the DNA TGTGCCAGCAGCGCGAAGACCCAGTACTTC.

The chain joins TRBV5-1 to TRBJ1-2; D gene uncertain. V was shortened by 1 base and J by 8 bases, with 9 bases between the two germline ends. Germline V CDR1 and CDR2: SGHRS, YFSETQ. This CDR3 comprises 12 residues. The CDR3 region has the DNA TGCGCCAGCAGCTTGTCTCGTCTAGGCTACACCTTC. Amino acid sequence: CASSLSRLGYTF.

DNA of the CDR3: TGTGCCAGCAGCCTACGGTTTGGAGCGGGAGGGGGCAATGAGCAGTTCTTC. Its translation: CASSLRFGAGGGNEQFF. V is TRBV7-3 and J is TRBJ2-1; 10 nucleotides agree with TRBD2. After removal of 5 bases from V and 6 bases from J, the junction contained 13 bases not matched to a gene. The CDR3 sequence is 17 residues long. The germline V gene encodes CDR1 SGHTA and CDR2 FQGTGA.

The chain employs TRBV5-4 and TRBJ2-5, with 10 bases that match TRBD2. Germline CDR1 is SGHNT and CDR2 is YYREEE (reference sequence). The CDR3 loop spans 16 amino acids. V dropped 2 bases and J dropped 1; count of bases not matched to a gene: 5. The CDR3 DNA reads TGTGCCAGCAGCTTCCTGAGCGGGAGGGCCCAAGAGACCCAGTACTTC. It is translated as CASSFLSGRAQETQYF.

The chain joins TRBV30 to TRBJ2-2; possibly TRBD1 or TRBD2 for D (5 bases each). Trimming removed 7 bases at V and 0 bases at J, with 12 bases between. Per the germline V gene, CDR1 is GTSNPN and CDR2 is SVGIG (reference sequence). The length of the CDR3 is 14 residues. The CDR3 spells CALRGRPNTGELFF. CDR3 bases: TGTGCCTTACGGGGCAGGCCGAACACCGGGGAGCTGTTTTTT.